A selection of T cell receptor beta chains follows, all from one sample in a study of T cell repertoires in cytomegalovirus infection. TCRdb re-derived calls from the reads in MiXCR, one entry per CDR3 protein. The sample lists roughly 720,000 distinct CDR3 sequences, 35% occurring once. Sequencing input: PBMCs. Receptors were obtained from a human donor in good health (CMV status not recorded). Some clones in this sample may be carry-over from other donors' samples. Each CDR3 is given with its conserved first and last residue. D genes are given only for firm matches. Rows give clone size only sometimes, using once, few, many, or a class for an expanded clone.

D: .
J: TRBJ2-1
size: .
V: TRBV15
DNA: TGTGCCACCAGCAGAGGGGCCGATGAGCAGTTCTTC
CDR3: CATSRGADEQFF

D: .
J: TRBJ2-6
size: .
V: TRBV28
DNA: TGTGCCAGCAGTTTATTAGGATTGGGGGCGGAAGGCTCTGGGGCCAACGTCCTGACTTTC
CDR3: CASSLLGLGAEGSGANVLTF

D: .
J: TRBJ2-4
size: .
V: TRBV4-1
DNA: TGCGCCAGCAGCCAAGGTCCAGGGGAAAACATTCAGTACTTC
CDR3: CASSQGPGENIQYF

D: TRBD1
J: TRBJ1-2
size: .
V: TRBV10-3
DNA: TGTGCCATCAGTGAATCAACAGGGGACGGCGGCTACACCTTC
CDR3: CAISESTGDGGYTF

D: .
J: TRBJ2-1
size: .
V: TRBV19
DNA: TGTGCCAGTAAACAGGCAGGTGAGCAGTTCTTC
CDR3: CASKQAGEQFF

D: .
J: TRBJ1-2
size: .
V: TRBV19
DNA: TGTGCCAGTAGTATAGGAGCGACTAACTATGGCTACACCTTC
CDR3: CASSIGATNYGYTF

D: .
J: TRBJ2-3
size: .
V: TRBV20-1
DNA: TGCAGTGCTAGGGGGGGTGGGTCGAGCACAGATACGCAGTATTTT
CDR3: CSARGGGSSTDTQYF

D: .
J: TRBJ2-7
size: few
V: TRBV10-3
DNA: TGTGCCATCAGTGAGGGCCCCTACGAGCAGTACTTC
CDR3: CAISEGPYEQYF

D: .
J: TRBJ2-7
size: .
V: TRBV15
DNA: TGTGCCACCAGCAGTGACAGATCCTACGAGCAGTACTTC
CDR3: CATSSDRSYEQYF

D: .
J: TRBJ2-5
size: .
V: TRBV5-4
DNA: TGTGCCAGCAGCAACATAGCGGTGGACGGAGAGACCCAGTACTTC
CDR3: CASSNIAVDGETQYF

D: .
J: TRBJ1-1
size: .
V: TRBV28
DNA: TGTGCCAGCAAGGGGGACGGTTTCGCTGAAGCTTTCTTT
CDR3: CASKGDGFAEAFF

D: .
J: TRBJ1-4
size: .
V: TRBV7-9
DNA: TGTGCCAGCAGCCCCGGGGACCCTAATGAAAAACTGTTTTTT
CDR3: CASSPGDPNEKLFF

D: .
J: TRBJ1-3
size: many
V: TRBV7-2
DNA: TGTGCCAGCAGCTACCCTTCTGGCAGGCGCTCTGGAAACACCATATATTTT
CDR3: CASSYPSGRRSGNTIYF

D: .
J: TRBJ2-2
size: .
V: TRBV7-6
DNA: TGTGCCAGCAGCTTACGTAGCGGTGACACCGGGGAGCTGTTTTTT
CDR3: CASSLRSGDTGELFF

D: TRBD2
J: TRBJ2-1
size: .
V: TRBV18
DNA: TGTGCCAGCTCTATCCGAACTAGCGGGAAGAACAATGAGCAGTTCTTC
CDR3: CASSIRTSGKNNEQFF

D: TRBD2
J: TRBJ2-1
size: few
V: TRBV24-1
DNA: TGTGCCACCAGTGACCTTGGACTAGCGGGAGGCCCGCGGTTCCATGAGCAGTTCTTC
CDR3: CATSDLGLAGGPRFHEQFF

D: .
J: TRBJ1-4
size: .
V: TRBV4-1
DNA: TGCGCCAGCAGCCAGGGACTTCCCCTCGGAGGTGAAAAACTGTTTTTT
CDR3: CASSQGLPLGGEKLFF

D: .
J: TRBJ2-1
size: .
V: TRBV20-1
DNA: TGCAGTGCTGCTGCCGGGACATTCCTCAGGTCGCTGTCCAATGAGCAGTTCTTC
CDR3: CSAAAGTFLRSLSNEQFF

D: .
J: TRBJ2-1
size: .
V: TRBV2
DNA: TGTGCCAGCAGGGCCCTTCACGAGGGTAACCACAATGAGCAGTTCTTC
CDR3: CASRALHEGNHNEQFF

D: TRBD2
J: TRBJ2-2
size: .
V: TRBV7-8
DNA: TGTGCCAGCAGCTTAGCCGGACTAGCGAGCCCCGGGGAGCTGTTTTTT
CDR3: CASSLAGLASPGELFF

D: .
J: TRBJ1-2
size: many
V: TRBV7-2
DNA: TGTGCCAGCAGCCCTAAACAGAGTTTCTATGGCTACACCTTC
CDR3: CASSPKQSFYGYTF

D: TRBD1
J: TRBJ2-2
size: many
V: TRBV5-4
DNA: TGTGCCAGCAGCCACGAACCGGGACAGGCGGCCACCGGGGAGCTGTTTTTT
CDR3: CASSHEPGQAATGELFF

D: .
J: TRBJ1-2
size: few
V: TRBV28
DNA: TGTGCCAGCAGCTCCCTTCCTAACTATGGCTACACCTTC
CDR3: CASSSLPNYGYTF

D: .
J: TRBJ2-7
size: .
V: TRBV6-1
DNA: TGTGCCAGCAGTTCTGGGGGCCTAACCTCCTACGAGCAGTACTTC
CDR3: CASSSGGLTSYEQYF

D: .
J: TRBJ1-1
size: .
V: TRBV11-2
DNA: TGTGCCAGCAGCTTAATTCAGGGGACCTTGAACACTGAAGCTTTCTTT
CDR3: CASSLIQGTLNTEAFF

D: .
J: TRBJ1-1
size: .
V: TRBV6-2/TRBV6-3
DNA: TGTGCCAGCAGTTACGGTATCGGGAGGACAGAAGCTTTCTTT
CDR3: CASSYGIGRTEAFF

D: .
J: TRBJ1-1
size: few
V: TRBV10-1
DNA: TGCGCCAGCAGTGAGACGCAGGAAAGGTGGCAGAAAGCTTTCTTT
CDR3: CASSETQERWQKAFF